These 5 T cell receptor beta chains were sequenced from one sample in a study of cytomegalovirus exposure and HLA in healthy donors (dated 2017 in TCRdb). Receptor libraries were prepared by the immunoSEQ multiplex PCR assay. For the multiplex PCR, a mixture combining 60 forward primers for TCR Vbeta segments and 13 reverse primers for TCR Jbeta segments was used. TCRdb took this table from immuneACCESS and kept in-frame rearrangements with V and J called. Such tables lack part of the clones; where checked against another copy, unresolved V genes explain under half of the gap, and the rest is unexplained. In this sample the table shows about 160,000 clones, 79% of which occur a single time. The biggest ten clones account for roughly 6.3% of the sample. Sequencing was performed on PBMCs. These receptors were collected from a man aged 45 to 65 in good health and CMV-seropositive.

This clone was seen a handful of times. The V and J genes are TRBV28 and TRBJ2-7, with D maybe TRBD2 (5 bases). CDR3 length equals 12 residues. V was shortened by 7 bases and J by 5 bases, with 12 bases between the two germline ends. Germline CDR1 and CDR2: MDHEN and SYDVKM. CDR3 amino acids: CASTNPGDEQYF. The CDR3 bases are TGTGCCAGCACCAACCCCGGGGACGAGCAGTACTTC.

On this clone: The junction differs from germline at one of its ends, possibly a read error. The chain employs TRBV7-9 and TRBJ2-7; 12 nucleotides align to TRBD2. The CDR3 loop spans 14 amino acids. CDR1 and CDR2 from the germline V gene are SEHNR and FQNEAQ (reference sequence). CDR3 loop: CSSSSTSGSHEQYF. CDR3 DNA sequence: TGTTCCAGCAGCTCGACTAGCGGGAGTCACGAGCAGTACTTC. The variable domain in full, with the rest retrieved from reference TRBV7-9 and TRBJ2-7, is DTGVSQNPRHKITKRGQNVTFRCDPISEHNRLYWYRQTLGQGPEFLTYFQNEAQLEKSRLLSDRFSAERPKGSFSTLEIQRTEQGDSAMYLCSSSSTSGSHEQYFGPGTRLTVT.

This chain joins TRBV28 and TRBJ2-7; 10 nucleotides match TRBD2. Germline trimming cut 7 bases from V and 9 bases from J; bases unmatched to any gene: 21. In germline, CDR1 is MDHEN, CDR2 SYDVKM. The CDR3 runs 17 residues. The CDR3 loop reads CASTTRVGGLAREGQYF. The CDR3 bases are TGTGCCAGCACCACAAGGGTGGGGGGACTAGCGCGTGAGGGGCAGTACTTC.

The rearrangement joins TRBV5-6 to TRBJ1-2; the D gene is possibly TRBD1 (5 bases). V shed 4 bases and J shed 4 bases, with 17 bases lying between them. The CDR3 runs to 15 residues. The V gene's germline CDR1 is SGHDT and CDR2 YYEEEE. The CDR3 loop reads CASSPNSGGVYGYTF. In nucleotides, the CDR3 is TGTGCCAGCAGCCCGAACAGCGGGGGTGTCTATGGCTACACCTTC.

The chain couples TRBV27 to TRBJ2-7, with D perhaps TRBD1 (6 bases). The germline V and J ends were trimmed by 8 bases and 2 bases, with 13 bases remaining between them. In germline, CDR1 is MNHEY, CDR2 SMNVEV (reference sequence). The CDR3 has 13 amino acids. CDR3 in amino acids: CASGPGVPYEQYF. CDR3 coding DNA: TGTGCCAGCGGGCCAGGGGTTCCCTACGAGCAGTACTTC.